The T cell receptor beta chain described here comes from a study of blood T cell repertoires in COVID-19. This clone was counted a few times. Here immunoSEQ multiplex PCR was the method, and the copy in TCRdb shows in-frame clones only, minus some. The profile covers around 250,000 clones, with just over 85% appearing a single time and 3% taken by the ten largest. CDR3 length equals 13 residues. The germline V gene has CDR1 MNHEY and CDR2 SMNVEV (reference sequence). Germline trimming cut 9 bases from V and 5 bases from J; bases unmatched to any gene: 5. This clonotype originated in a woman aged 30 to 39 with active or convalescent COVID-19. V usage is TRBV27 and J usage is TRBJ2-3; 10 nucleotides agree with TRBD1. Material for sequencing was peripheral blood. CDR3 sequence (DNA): TGTGCCAGAGGGACAGGGGTGGGAGATACGCAGTATTTT. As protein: CARGTGVGDTQYF.